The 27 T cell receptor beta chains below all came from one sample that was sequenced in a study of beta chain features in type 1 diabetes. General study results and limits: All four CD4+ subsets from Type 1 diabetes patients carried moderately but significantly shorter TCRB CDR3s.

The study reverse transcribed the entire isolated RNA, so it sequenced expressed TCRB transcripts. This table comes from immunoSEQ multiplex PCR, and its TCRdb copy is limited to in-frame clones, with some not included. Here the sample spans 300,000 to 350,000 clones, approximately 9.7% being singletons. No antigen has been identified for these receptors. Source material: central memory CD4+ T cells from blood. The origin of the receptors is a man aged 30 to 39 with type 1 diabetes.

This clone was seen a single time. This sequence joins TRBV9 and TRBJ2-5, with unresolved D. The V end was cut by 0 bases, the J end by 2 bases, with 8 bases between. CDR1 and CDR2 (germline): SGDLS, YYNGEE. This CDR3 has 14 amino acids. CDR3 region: CASSVAPYQETQYF. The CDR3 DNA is TGTGCCAGCAGCGTAGCGCCGTATCAAGAGACCCAGTACTTC. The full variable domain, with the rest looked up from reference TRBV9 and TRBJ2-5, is DSGVTQTPKHLITATGQRVTLRCSPRSGDLSVYWYQQSLDQGLQFLIQYYNGEERAKGNILERFSAQQFPDLHSELNLSSLELGDSALYFCASSVAPYQETQYFGPGTRLLVL.

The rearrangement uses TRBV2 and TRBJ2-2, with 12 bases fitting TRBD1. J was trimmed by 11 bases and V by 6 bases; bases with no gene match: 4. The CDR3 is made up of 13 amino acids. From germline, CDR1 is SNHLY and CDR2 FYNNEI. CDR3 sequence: CASRGQGAVELFF. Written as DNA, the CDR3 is TGTGCCAGCAGGGGACAGGGGGCCGTAGAGCTGTTTTTT.

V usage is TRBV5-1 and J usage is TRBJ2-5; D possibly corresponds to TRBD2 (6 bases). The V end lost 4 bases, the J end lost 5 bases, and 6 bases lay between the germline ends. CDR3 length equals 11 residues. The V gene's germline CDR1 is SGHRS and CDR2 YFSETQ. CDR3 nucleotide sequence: TGCGCCAGCAGCCGGGGGGAGACCCAGTACTTC. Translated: CASSRGETQYF. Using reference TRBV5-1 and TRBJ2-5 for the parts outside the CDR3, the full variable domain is KAGVTQTPRYLIKTRGQQVTLSCSPISGHRSVSWYQQTPGQGLQFLFEYFSETQRNKGNFPGRFSGRQFSNSRSEMNVSTLELGDSALYLCASSRGETQYFGPGTRLLVL.

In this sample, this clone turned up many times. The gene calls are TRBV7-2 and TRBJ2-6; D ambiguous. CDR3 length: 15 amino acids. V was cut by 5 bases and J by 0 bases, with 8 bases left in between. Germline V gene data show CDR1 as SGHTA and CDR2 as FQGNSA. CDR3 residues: CASSPSNSGANVLTF. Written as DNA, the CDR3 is TGTGCCAGCAGCCCATCAAACTCTGGGGCCAACGTCCTGACTTTC.

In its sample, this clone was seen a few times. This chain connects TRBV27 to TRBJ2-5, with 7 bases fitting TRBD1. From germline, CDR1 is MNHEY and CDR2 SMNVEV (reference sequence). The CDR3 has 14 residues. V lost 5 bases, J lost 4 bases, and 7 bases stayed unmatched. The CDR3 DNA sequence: TGTGCCAGCAGTAGACAGGGAATTGGAGAGACCCAGTACTTC. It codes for CASSRQGIGETQYF.

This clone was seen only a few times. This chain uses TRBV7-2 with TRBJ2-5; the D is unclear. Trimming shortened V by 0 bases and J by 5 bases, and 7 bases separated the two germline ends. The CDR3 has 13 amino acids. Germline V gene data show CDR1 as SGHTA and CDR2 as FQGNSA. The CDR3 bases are TGTGCCAGCAGCTTAGCCAGGCACGAGACCCAGTACTTC. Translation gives CASSLARHETQYF.

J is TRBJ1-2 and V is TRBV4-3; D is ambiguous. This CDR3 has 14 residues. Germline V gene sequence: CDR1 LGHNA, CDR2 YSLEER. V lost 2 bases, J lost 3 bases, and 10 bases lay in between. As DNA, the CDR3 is TGCGCCAGCAGCCAACGAGGCCCCGACTATGGCTACACCTTC. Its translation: CASSQRGPDYGYTF.

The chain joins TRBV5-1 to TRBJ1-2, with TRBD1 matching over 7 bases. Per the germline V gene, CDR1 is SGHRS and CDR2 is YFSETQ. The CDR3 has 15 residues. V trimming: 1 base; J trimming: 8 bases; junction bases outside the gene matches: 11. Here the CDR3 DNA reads TGCGCCAGCAGCTTGCCCCCAACAGGGGAAGAAGGCTACACCTTC. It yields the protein CASSLPPTGEEGYTF.

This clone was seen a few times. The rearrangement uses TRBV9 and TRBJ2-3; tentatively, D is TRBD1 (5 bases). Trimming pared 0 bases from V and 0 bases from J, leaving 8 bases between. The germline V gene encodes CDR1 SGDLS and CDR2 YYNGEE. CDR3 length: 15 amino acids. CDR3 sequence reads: CASSVATGSTDTQYF. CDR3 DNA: TGTGCCAGCAGCGTAGCTACAGGTAGCACAGATACGCAGTATTTT.

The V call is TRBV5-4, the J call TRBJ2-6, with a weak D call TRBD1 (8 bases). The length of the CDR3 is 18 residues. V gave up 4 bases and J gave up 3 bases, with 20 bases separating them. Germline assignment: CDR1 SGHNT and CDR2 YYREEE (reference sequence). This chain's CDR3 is CASSLQGGLLDGANVLTF. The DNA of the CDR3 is TGTGCCAGCAGCCTACAGGGGGGGCTCCTAGATGGGGCCAACGTCCTGACTTTC.

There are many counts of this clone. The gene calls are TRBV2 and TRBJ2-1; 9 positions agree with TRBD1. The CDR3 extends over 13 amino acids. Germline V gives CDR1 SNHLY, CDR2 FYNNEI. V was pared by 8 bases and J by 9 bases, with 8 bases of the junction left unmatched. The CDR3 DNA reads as TGTGCCAGCCCTCCGGGACAGGGAGGTGAGCAGTTCTTC. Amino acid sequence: CASPPGQGGEQFF. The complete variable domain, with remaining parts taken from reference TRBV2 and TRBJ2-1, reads EPEVTQTPSHQVTQMGQEVILRCVPISNHLYFYWYRQILGQKVEFLVSFYNNEISEKSEIFDDQFSVERPDGSNFTLKIRSTKLEDSAMYFCASPPGQGGEQFFGPGTRLTVL.

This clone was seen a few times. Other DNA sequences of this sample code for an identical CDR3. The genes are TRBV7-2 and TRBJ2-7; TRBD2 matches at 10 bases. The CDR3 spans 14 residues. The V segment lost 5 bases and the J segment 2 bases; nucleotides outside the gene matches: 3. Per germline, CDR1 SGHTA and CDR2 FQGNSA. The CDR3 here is CASSVSGGAYEQYF. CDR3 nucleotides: TGTGCCAGCAGCGTGAGCGGGGGGGCCTACGAGCAGTACTTC. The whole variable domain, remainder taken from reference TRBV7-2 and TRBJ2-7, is GAGVSQSPSNKVTEKGKDVELRCDPISGHTALYWYRQSLGQGLEFLIYFQGNSAPDKSGLPSDRFSAERTGGSVSTLTIQRTQQEDSAVYLCASSVSGGAYEQYFGPGTRLTVT.

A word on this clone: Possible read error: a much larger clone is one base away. CDR3 sequence (DNA): TGTGCCAGCAGTGTAGAGTACGAGCAGTACTTC. It encodes CASSVEYEQYF. The chain combines TRBV6-5 with TRBJ2-7; no definite D call. The CDR3 spans 11 residues. CDR1 and CDR2 (germline): MNHEY, SVGAGI. The germline V and J ends were trimmed by 5 bases and 4 bases, with 6 bases remaining between them.

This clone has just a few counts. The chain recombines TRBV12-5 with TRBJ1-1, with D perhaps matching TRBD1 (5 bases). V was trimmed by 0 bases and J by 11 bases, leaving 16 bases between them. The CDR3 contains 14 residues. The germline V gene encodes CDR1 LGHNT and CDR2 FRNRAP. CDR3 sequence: CASGLVSEGGVAFF. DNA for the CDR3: TGTGCTAGTGGTTTGGTCAGCGAGGGAGGGGTGGCTTTCTTT.

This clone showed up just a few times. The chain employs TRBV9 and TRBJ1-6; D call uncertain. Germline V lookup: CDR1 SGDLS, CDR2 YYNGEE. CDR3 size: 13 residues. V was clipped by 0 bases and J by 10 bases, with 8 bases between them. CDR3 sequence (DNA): TGTGCCAGCAGCGTAGCGAGAAGCTCACCCCTCCACTTT. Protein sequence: CASSVARSSPLHF. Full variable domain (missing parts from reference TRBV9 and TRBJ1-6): DSGVTQTPKHLITATGQRVTLRCSPRSGDLSVYWYQQSLDQGLQFLIQYYNGEERAKGNILERFSAQQFPDLHSELNLSSLELGDSALYFCASSVARSSPLHFGNGTRLTVT.

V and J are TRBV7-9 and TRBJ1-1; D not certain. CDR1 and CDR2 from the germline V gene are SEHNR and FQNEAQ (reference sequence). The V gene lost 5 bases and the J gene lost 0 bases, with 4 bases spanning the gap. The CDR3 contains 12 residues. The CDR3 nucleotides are TGTGCCAGCAGCCTTATGAACACTGAAGCTTTCTTT. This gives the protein CASSLMNTEAFF.

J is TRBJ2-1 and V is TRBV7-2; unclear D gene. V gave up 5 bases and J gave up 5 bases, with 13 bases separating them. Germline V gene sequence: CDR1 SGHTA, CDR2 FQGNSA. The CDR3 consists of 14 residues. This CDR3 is CASSPAPEDNEQFF. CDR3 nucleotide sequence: TGTGCCAGCAGCCCGGCCCCGGAAGACAATGAGCAGTTCTTC. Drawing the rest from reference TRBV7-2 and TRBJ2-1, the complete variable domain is GAGVSQSPSNKVTEKGKDVELRCDPISGHTALYWYRQSLGQGLEFLIYFQGNSAPDKSGLPSDRFSAERTGGSVSTLTIQRTQQEDSAVYLCASSPAPEDNEQFFGPGTRLTVL.

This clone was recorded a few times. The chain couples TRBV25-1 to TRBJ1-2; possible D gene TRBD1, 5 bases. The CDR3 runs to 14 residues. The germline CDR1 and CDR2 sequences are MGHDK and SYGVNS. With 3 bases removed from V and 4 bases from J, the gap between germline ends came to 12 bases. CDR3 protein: CASSDQQALYGYTF. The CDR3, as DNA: TGTGCCAGCAGTGACCAACAGGCTCTCTATGGCTACACCTTC.

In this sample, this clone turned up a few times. CDR3 residues: CASSVGGLDSYEQYF. The CDR3 nucleotides are TGTGCCAGCAGCGTAGGGGGACTAGACTCCTACGAGCAGTACTTC. The chain links TRBV9 to TRBJ2-7; 8 nucleotides line up with TRBD2. This CDR3 region has 15 residues. V was pared by 0 bases and J by 0 bases, with 2 bases of the junction left unmatched. Germline loops: CDR1 SGDLS, CDR2 YYNGEE.

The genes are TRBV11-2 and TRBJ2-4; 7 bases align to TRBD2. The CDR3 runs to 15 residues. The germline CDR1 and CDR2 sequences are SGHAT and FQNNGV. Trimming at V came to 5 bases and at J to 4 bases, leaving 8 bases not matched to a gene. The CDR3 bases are TGTGCCAGCAGCCGGGGGGTACAGGAAAAAAACATTCAGTACTTC. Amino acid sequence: CASSRGVQEKNIQYF. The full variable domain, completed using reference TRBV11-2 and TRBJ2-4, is EAGVAQSPRYKIIEKRQSVAFWCNPISGHATLYWYQQILGQGPKLLIQFQNNGVVDDSQLPKDRFSAERLKGVDSTLKIQPAKLEDSAVYLCASSRGVQEKNIQYFGAGTRLSVL.

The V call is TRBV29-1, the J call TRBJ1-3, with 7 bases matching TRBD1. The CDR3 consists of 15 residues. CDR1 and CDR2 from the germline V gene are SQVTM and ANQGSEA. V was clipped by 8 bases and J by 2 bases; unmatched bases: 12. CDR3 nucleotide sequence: TGCAGCATACAAAGAACCGGGACAGCTGGAAACACCATATATTTT. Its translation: CSIQRTGTAGNTIYF.

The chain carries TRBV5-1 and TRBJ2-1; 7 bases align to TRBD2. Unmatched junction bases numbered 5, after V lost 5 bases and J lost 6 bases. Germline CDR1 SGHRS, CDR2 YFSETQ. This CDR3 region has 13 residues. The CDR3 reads CASSTASGNEQFF. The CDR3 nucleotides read TGCGCCAGCAGTACGGCTAGCGGCAATGAGCAGTTCTTC.

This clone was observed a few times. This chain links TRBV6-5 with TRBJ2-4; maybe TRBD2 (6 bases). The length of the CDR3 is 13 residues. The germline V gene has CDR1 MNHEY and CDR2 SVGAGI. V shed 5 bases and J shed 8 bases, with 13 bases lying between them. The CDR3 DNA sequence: TGTGCCAGCAGTATGGCGGGGAGAGACATTCAGTACTTC. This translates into CASSMAGRDIQYF.

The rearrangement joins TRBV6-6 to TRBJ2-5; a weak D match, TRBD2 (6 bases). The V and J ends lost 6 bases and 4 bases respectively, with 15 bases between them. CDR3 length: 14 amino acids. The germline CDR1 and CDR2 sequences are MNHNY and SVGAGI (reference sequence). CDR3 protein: CASRRSGLGETQYF. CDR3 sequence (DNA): TGTGCCAGCAGGAGAAGCGGGCTGGGAGAGACCCAGTACTTC.

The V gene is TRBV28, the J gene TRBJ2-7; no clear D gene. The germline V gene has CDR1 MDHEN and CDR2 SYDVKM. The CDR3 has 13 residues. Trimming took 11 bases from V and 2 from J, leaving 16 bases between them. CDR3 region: CASRFGGTYEQYF. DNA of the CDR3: TGTGCCTCGCGGTTTGGCGGAACCTACGAGCAGTACTTC.

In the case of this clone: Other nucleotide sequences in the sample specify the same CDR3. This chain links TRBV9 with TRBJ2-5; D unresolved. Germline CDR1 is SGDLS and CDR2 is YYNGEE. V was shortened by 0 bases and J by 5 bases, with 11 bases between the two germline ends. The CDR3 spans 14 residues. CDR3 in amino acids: CASSVASLGETQYF. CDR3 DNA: TGTGCCAGCAGCGTAGCCAGCCTGGGGGAGACCCAGTACTTC. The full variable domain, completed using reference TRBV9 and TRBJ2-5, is DSGVTQTPKHLITATGQRVTLRCSPRSGDLSVYWYQQSLDQGLQFLIQYYNGEERAKGNILERFSAQQFPDLHSELNLSSLELGDSALYFCASSVASLGETQYFGPGTRLLVL.

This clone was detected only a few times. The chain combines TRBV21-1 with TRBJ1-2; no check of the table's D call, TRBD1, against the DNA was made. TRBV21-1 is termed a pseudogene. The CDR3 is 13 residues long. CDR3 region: CASAGRGVYGYTF. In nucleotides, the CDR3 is TGTGCCAGCGCAGGGCGAGGAGTATATGGCTACACCTTC.